The entry below gives a single TCR beta chain sequence along with its context. A much larger clonotype is one base distant, so this may be a read error. For sequencing, patients were chosen who had shown expansion of CD8+CD57+ cells by flow cytometry. The ends lost 5 bases at V and 6 bases at J; junction bases unmatched: 12. Germline V gives CDR1 ENHRY, CDR2 SYGVKD. This CDR3 region has 15 residues. The data were taken from a study of CD8+CD57+ T cells in acquired aplastic anemia. The study profiled TCR beta VDJ and CDR3 using genomic DNA as template. TCRdb called the reads again in MiXCR, with one record for every CDR3 protein. Altogether 160,000 or so distinct CDR3 sequences are present, roughly 48% being singletons, with the ten largest covering about 3%.

This receptor was obtained from a human donor with aplastic anemia. The specimen sequenced was sorted CD4+, CD8+, or CD8+CD57+ T cells (not recorded which) from PBMCs. J is TRBJ1-2 and V is TRBV10-3, with 7 bases that match TRBD1. The CDR3 here is CAISSPGQLGDGYTF. The DNA for the CDR3 is TGTGCCATCAGTTCCCCGGGACAGCTCGGCGATGGCTACACCTTC.